These 5 T cell receptor beta chains share one sample of origin, sequenced in a study of blood T cell repertoires in COVID-19. Sequenced by immunoSEQ multiplex PCR; TCRdb stores in-frame clones only, minus some. This sample has around 500,000 clones, with 80% to 90% found just once. Sequencing used peripheral blood. These receptors were collected from a human donor in a cohort sampled during active COVID-19.

On this clone itself: The same CDR3 is also encoded by other DNA sequences in this sample. The DNA of the CDR3 is TGTGCCAGCAGCTTAACCCGGAACACCGGGGAGCTGTTTTTT. It codes for CASSLTRNTGELFF. J is TRBJ2-2 and V is TRBV7-3; D not certain. The germline V and J ends were trimmed by 0 bases and 1 base, with 3 bases remaining between them. The CDR3 has 14 amino acids. Germline-derived CDR1 and CDR2 are SGHTA and FQGTGA.

The chain couples TRBV7-2 to TRBJ2-3; D is unclear. The CDR3 is made up of 14 amino acids. V was cut by 3 bases and J by 0 bases, with 7 bases left in between. Per the germline V gene, CDR1 is SGHTA and CDR2 is FQGNSA. The chain's CDR3 is CASSLSSSTDTQYF. Here the CDR3 DNA reads TGTGCCAGCAGCTTGAGTTCTAGCACAGATACGCAGTATTTT. Full variable domain (rest looked up from reference TRBV7-2 and TRBJ2-3): GAGVSQSPSNKVTEKGKDVELRCDPISGHTALYWYRQSLGQGLEFLIYFQGNSAPDKSGLPSDRFSAERTGGSVSTLTIQRTQQEDSAVYLCASSLSSSTDTQYFGPGTRLTVL.

The chain combines TRBV10-1 with TRBJ2-7; a possible D gene is TRBD1 (5 bases). Trimming cost V 0 bases and J 3 bases, with 15 bases left between them. This CDR3 region has 16 residues. Germline V lookup: CDR1 WNHNN, CDR2 SYGVQD (reference sequence). Here the CDR3 DNA reads TGCGCCAGCAGTGAGTCTGACAGACCCGACCACTACGAGCAGTACTTC. Encoded protein: CASSESDRPDHYEQYF.

The chain is built from TRBV30 and TRBJ2-7; 7 positions match TRBD1. The J segment lost 3 bases and the V segment lost 4 bases, leaving 12 bases of the junction unmatched. The germline V gene encodes CDR1 GTSNPN and CDR2 SVGIG (reference sequence). The CDR3 extends over 15 amino acids. CDR3: CAWTDKTGANYEQYF. CDR3 nucleotides: TGTGCCTGGACCGATAAAACAGGGGCGAACTACGAGCAGTACTTC.

The gene calls are TRBV6-6 and TRBJ2-3; D is perhaps TRBD2 (7 bases). Germline CDR1 MNHNY, CDR2 SVGAGI (reference sequence). The CDR3 runs to 16 residues. V was trimmed by 8 bases and J by 1 base, leaving 19 bases between them. The CDR3 protein is CASRGAGSFGTDTQYF. The CDR3 DNA follows: TGTGCCAGCCGGGGGGCCGGATCTTTTGGCACAGATACGCAGTATTTT.